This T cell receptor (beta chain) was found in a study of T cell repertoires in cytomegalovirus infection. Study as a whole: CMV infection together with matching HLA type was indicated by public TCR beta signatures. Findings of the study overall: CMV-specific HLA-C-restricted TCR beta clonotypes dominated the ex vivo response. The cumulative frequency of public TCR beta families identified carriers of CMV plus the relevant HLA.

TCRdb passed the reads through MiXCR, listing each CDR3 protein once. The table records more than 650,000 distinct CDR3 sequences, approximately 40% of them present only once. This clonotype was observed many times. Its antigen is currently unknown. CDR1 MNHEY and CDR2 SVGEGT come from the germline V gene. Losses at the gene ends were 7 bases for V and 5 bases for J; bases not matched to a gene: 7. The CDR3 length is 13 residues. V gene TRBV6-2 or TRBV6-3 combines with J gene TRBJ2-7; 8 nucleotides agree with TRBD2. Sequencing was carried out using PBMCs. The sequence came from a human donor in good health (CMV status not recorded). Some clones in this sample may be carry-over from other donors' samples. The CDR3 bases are TGTGCCAGCACGGAGCGGGAGTACAACGAGCAGTACTTC. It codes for CASTEREYNEQYF.